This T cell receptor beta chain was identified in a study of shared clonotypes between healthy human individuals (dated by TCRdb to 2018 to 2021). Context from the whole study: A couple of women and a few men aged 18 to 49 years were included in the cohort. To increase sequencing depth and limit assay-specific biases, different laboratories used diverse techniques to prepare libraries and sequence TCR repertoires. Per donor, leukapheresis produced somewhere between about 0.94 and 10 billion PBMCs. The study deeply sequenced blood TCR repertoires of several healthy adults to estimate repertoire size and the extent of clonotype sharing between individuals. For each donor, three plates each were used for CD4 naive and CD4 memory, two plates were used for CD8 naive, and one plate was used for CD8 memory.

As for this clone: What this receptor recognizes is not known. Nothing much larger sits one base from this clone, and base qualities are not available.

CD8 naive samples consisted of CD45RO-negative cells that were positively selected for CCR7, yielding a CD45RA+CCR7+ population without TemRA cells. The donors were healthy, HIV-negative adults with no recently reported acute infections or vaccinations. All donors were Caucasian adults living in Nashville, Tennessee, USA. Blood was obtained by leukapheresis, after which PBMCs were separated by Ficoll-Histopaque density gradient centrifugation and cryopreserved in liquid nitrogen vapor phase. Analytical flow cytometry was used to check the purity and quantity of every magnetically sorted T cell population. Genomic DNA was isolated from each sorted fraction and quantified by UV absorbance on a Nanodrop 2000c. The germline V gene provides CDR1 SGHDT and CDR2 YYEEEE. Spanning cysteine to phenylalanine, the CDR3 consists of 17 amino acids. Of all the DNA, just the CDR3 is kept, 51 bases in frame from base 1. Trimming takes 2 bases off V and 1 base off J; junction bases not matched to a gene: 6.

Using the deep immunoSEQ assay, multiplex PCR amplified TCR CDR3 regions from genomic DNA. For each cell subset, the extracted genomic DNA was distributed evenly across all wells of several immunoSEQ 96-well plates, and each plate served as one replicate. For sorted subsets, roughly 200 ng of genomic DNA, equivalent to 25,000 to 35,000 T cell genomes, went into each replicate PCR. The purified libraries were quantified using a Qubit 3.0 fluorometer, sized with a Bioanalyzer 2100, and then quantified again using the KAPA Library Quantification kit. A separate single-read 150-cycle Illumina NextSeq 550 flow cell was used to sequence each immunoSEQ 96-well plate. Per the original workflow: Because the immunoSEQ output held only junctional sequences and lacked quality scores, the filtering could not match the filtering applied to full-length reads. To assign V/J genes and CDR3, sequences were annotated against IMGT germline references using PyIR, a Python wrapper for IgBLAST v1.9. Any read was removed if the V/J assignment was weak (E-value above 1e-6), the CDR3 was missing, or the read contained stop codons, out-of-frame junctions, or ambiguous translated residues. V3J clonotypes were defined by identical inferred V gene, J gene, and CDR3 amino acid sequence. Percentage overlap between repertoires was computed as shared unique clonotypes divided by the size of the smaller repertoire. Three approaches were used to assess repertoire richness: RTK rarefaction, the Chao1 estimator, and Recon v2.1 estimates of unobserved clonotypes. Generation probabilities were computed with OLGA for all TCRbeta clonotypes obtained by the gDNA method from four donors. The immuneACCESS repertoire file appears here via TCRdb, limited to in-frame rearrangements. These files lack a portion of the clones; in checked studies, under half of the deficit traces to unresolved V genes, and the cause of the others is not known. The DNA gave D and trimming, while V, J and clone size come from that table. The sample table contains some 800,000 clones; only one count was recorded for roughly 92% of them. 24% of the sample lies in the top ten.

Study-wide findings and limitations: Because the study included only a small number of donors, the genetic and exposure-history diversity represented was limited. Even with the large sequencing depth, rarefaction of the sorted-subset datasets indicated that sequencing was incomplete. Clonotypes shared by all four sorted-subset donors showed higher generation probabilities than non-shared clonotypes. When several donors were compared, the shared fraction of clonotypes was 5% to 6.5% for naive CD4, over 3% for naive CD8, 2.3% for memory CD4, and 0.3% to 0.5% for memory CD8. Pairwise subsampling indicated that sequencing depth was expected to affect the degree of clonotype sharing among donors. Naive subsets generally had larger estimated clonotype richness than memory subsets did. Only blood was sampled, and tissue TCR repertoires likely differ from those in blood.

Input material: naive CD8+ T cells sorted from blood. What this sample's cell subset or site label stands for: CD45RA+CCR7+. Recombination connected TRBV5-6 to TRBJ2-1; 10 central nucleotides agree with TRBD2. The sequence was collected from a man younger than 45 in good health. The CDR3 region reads CASSFGLAATSYNEQFF. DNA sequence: TGTGCCAGCAGCTTTGGACTAGCGGCCACGTCCTACAATGAGCAGTTCTTC.